The source of this T cell receptor (beta chain) is a study of PD-L1 blockade in urothelial cancer. Study-wide context: About 90% of the roughly 29 patients were men who had bladder-origin urothelial cancer. Patients had received 0 to 3 prior chemotherapy regimens.

Losses at the gene ends were 4 bases for V and 4 bases for J; bases not matched to a gene: 4. Germline CDR1 SGHDT, CDR2 YYEEEE. The CDR3 sequence is 13 residues long. Repertoires were generated with immunoSEQ multiplex PCR, while TCRdb's copy carries only in-frame clones and drops some. The data show just under 45,000 clones, around 89% seen once. Study outcomes and limitations: Expansion of tumor-associated blood clones at 3 weeks was greater in durable-benefit patients.

With respect to this clone: No antigen is known for it.

The sequence was obtained from a woman aged 60-70 years with urothelial cancer. Source: PBMCs, taken around atezolizumab (anti-PD-L1) treatment. This chain joins TRBV5-6 and TRBJ1-2; 7 bases line up with TRBD1. The CDR3 protein is CASSGDSRYGYTF. In DNA, the CDR3 is TGTGCCAGCAGCGGGGACAGCCGCTATGGCTACACCTTC.